Following are 25 T cell receptor beta chains from one sample sequenced in a study of CD8+CD57+ T cells in acquired aplastic anemia. Sequencing involved patients with CD8+CD57+ cell expansion previously shown by flow cytometry. The TCR beta profiling, which covered VDJ combination and CDR3 sequence, was carried out using genomic DNA as the template. TCRdb re-analysed the reads in MiXCR, keeping a single row per CDR3 protein. The data contain 180,000 or so distinct CDR3 sequences, less than 50% of them seen just once; the ten biggest clones take up 1.8%. Sequenced material: sorted CD4+, CD8+, or CD8+CD57+ T cells (not recorded which) from PBMCs. These TCRs come from a human donor with aplastic anemia.

This clonotype was counted many times. This chain joins TRBV5-1 and TRBJ2-5; perhaps TRBD2 as D (5 bases). This CDR3 has 13 amino acids. Trimming pared 5 bases from V and 1 base from J, leaving 9 bases between. Germline CDR1 SGHRS, CDR2 YFSETQ. Here the CDR3 reads CASRGAPQETQYF. The CDR3 DNA is TGCGCCAGCAGGGGAGCCCCCCAAGAGACCCAGTACTTC. The variable domain in full, completed from reference TRBV5-1 and TRBJ2-5, reads KAGVTQTPRYLIKTRGQQVTLSCSPISGHRSVSWYQQTPGQGLQFLFEYFSETQRNKGNFPGRFSGRQFSNSRSEMNVSTLELGDSALYLCASRGAPQETQYFGPGTRLLVL.

J is TRBJ1-1 and V is TRBV19; D unresolved. CDR1 and CDR2 (germline): LNHDA, SQIVND (reference sequence). Deletions cut 1 base from V and 1 base from J, with 7 bases between. The CDR3 is 14 residues long. CDR3 amino acids: CASSIGKGNTEAFF. In DNA, the CDR3 is TGTGCCAGTAGTATAGGAAAAGGGAACACTGAAGCTTTCTTT.

The J gene is TRBJ2-2, the V gene TRBV7-9; D remains ambiguous. Trimming took off 3 bases at V and 0 bases at J, with 5 bases between the two ends. This CDR3 contains 14 residues. Germline V gene sequence: CDR1 SEHNR, CDR2 FQNEAQ (reference sequence). CDR3 protein: CASSLDSNTGELFF. The CDR3 coding sequence is TGTGCCAGCAGCTTGGATTCGAACACCGGGGAGCTGTTTTTT.

This clonotype was counted a single time. The chain couples TRBV10-2 to TRBJ2-5; D is undetermined. V lost 1 base and J lost 0, with 12 bases in between. This CDR3 has 16 amino acids. Germline V gene lookup returns CDR1 WSHSY and CDR2 SAAADI. The CDR3 here is CASSELVGMDQETQYF. The DNA for the CDR3 is TGCGCCAGCAGTGAGTTGGTTGGGATGGACCAAGAGACCCAGTACTTC.

In DNA, the CDR3 is TGCAGCGTCGAGACAGGGGGGGACTATGGCTACACCTTC. This codes for CSVETGGDYGYTF. The chain combines TRBV29-1 with TRBJ1-2; 9 nucleotides match TRBD1. The CDR3 extends over 13 amino acids. Germline CDR1 reads SQVTM; CDR2 reads ANQGSEA. V gave up 6 bases and J gave up 3 bases; unmatched junction bases: 5.

This clonotype was recorded at least ten times. J is TRBJ1-1 and V is TRBV20-1; unclear D gene. This CDR3 spans 13 amino acids. V lost 7 bases and J lost 1, with 13 bases in between. Germline-derived CDR1 and CDR2 are DFQATT and SNEGSKA (reference sequence). This CDR3 reads CSGRMGTNTEAFF. The CDR3 nucleotides are TGCAGTGGGAGAATGGGTACGAACACTGAAGCTTTCTTT.

With respect to this clonotype: Being one base from a much bigger clone, this may be a read error. This rearrangement joins TRBV5-1 to TRBJ2-1; 10 bases are shared with TRBD2. Germline CDR1 is SGHRS and CDR2 is YFSETQ. J was trimmed by 9 bases and V by 4 bases; bases with no gene match: 13. The CDR3 extends over 16 amino acids. CDR3 sequence (DNA): TGCGCCAGCAGCCTGGGGGCTAGCGGGAGTATGGGTGAGCAGTTCTTC. It specifies CASSLGASGSMGEQFF.

The chain uses TRBV14 and TRBJ2-7, with TRBD1 as a possible D gene (6 bases). The CDR3 is 11 amino acids. CDR1 and CDR2 (germline): SGHDN, FVKESK. The CDR3 coding sequence is TGTGCTAGAGTCAGGGGCCACGAGCAGTACTTC. Encoded protein: CARVRGHEQYF.

By share of the sample, this clonotype is medium-sized. The CDR3 is CSARLGDRAYEQYF. Here the CDR3 DNA reads TGCAGTGCCAGACTGGGGGACAGGGCCTACGAGCAGTACTTC. The gene calls are TRBV20-1 and TRBJ2-7; 9 bases fit TRBD1. The CDR3 has 14 amino acids. Trimming cost V 6 bases and J 2 bases; bases outside gene matches: 8. CDR1 is DFQATT and CDR2 is SNEGSKA in the germline V gene (reference sequence).

This sequence joins TRBV14 and TRBJ2-5; D is unclear. The CDR3 is 17 residues long. V was clipped by 2 bases and J by 3 bases, with 19 bases between them. Germline loops: CDR1 SGHDN, CDR2 FVKESK. CDR3 in amino acids: CASSQLPGRAAKETQYF. In nucleotides, the CDR3 is TGTGCCAGCAGCCAACTGCCGGGTCGGGCCGCTAAAGAGACCCAGTACTTC. The full variable domain, completed using reference TRBV14 and TRBJ2-5, is EAGVTQFPSHSVIEKGQTVTLRCDPISGHDNLYWYRRVMGKEIKFLLHFVKESKQDESGMPNNRFLAERTGGTYSTLKVQPAELEDSGVYFCASSQLPGRAAKETQYFGPGTRLLVL.

This chain links TRBV7-8 with TRBJ2-7; D not certain. V lost 7 bases to trimming and J lost 9 bases, with 19 bases between them. The CDR3 is made up of 13 amino acids. The germline gives CDR1 SGHVS, CDR2 FQNEAQ. The CDR3 sequence is CASTPLTESGQYF. The DNA for the CDR3 is TGTGCCAGCACCCCTCTGACTGAATCAGGGCAGTACTTC.

The rearrangement joins TRBV2 to TRBJ1-1; D unresolved. Trimming stripped 0 bases from V and 5 bases from J, with 16 bases between. The CDR3 has 16 amino acids. CDR1 is SNHLY, CDR2 FYNNEI, per germline. The CDR3 sequence: CASSEALSSPRTEAFF. The CDR3 coding sequence is TGTGCCAGCAGTGAAGCGCTGTCATCTCCAAGGACTGAAGCTTTCTTT.

This clonotype was observed a single time. The chain links TRBV5-6 to TRBJ2-7; D remains unclear. Germline V lookup: CDR1 SGHDT, CDR2 YYEEEE. Trimming cost V 5 bases and J 6 bases, with 9 bases left between them. The CDR3 is 11 amino acids. CDR3 in amino acids: CASSQTVEQYF. CDR3 DNA sequence: TGTGCCAGCAGTCAGACGGTCGAGCAGTACTTC.

The chain employs TRBV10-3 and TRBJ1-1; D is undetermined. V dropped 10 bases and J dropped 0 bases, with 12 bases sitting between them. CDR1 and CDR2 (germline): ENHRY, SYGVKD. This CDR3 is built from 13 residues. The CDR3 DNA sequence: TGTGCCAGCGGACCCACATTGAACACTGAAGCTTTCTTT. Protein: CASGPTLNTEAFF.

This clonotype appeared many times. The chain combines TRBV5-1 with TRBJ2-7, with a tentative D call TRBD2 (7 bases). The CDR3 extends over 16 amino acids. Looked up from germline, CDR1 is SGHRS and CDR2 is YFSETQ. Trimming stripped 4 bases from V and 2 bases from J, with 19 bases between. In DNA form, the CDR3 reads TGCGCCAGCAGCCCCGGGACCGGGGGGCAGACCTACGAGCAGTACTTC. This translates into CASSPGTGGQTYEQYF.

J is TRBJ1-2 and V is TRBV10-3, with 9 bases that match TRBD1. The trim removed 10 bases at V and 3 bases at J, leaving 9 bases unmatched. The CDR3 sequence is 14 residues long. CDR1 and CDR2 from the germline V gene are ENHRY and SYGVKD. The CDR3 nucleotides are TGTGCCACTTTACAGGGGGCGAGTTACTATGGCTACACCTTC. It translates to CATLQGASYYGYTF.

At least ten counts were recorded for this clonotype. The chain joins TRBV5-5 to TRBJ2-2, with a weak D call TRBD2 (6 bases). The V and J ends lost 0 bases and 6 bases respectively, with 12 bases between them. This CDR3 region has 15 residues. Germline assignment: CDR1 SGHKS and CDR2 YYEKEE (reference sequence). The CDR3 DNA reads as TGTGCCAGCAGCTTGGTGGCGGGAAATGCCGGGGAGCTGTTTTTT. As protein: CASSLVAGNAGELFF.

Points on this clonotype: This may be a read error: a much more frequent sequence differs by one nucleotide. This chain uses TRBV10-3 with TRBJ1-2, with D tentatively TRBD1 (5 bases). Trimming stripped 5 bases from V and 1 base from J, with 11 bases between. This CDR3 region has 14 residues. Per the germline V gene, CDR1 is ENHRY and CDR2 is SYGVKD. CDR3 nucleotides: TGTGCCATCAGTTTTCAGGGAGGTAACTATGGCTACACCTTC. Amino acid sequence: CAISFQGGNYGYTF.

The rearrangement links TRBV7-3 to TRBJ2-5, with 8 bases identical to TRBD1. In germline, CDR1 is SGHTA, CDR2 FQGTGA. The CDR3 loop spans 14 amino acids. Trimming removed 3 bases from V and 4 bases from J; junction bases left unmatched: 4. For the CDR3, the DNA is TGTGCCAGCAGCTTCACAGGGGGAGGAGAGACCCAGTACTTC. The encoded protein is CASSFTGGGETQYF.

This clonotype was counted only a few times. The chain has TRBV6-1 and TRBJ1-4; D is unresolved. This CDR3 comprises 15 residues. The V gene lost 6 bases and the J gene lost 10 bases, with 21 bases spanning the gap. Germline CDR1 MNHNS, CDR2 SASEGT. The CDR3 DNA sequence: TGTGCCAGCAGATTAACCGGGTCCTCGTGGGGAAAACTGTTTTTT. It encodes CASRLTGSSWGKLFF.

DNA for the CDR3: TGTGCCAGCAGCCGTGGGACAAGCTACGAGCAGTACTTC. It specifies CASSRGTSYEQYF. The chain couples TRBV7-9 to TRBJ2-7; a possible D gene is TRBD1 (6 bases). Trimming cost V 5 bases and J 3 bases, with 11 bases left between them. CDR1 SEHNR and CDR2 FQNEAQ come from the germline V gene (reference sequence). The CDR3 is made up of 13 amino acids.

The gene calls are TRBV7-9 and TRBJ1-4, with D unresolved. The germline gives CDR1 SEHNR, CDR2 FQNEAQ (reference sequence). V was trimmed by 5 bases and J by 7 bases, leaving 14 bases between them. CDR3 length: 14 residues. CDR3 sequence (DNA): TGTGCCAGCAGCACCCGAGTGCAGACTGAAAAACTGTTTTTT. It is translated as CASSTRVQTEKLFF.

Ten or more counts support this clonotype. The genes are TRBV2 and TRBJ2-7; 9 bases are a match to TRBD1. The CDR3 is 14 residues long. Unmatched junction bases numbered 9, after V lost 6 bases and J lost 6 bases. Germline CDR1 SNHLY, CDR2 FYNNEI. In DNA form, the CDR3 reads TGTGCCAGCAGCCCTGACAGGGGGGCCCTCGAGCAGTACTTC. It is translated as CASSPDRGALEQYF.

The gene calls are TRBV19 and TRBJ1-1; 7 bases are a match to TRBD1. V trimming: 5 bases; J trimming: 0 bases; junction bases outside the gene matches: 12. Per the germline V gene, CDR1 is LNHDA and CDR2 is SQIVND (reference sequence). This CDR3 contains 17 residues. This CDR3 reads CASSVLPGQRMNTEAFF. CDR3 bases: TGTGCCAGTAGTGTTCTACCGGGACAGAGGATGAACACTGAAGCTTTCTTT.

J is TRBJ2-5 and V is TRBV2; 7 nucleotides align to TRBD1. V shed 11 bases, J shed 8 bases, and the junction held 17 bases outside the gene matches. The CDR3 runs to 14 residues. CDR1 and CDR2 (germline): SNHLY, FYNNEI. The CDR3 DNA reads TGTGCCGGGAGAGGGTGGACAGGCTCGGAAACCCAGTACTTC. This sequence encodes CAGRGWTGSETQYF.